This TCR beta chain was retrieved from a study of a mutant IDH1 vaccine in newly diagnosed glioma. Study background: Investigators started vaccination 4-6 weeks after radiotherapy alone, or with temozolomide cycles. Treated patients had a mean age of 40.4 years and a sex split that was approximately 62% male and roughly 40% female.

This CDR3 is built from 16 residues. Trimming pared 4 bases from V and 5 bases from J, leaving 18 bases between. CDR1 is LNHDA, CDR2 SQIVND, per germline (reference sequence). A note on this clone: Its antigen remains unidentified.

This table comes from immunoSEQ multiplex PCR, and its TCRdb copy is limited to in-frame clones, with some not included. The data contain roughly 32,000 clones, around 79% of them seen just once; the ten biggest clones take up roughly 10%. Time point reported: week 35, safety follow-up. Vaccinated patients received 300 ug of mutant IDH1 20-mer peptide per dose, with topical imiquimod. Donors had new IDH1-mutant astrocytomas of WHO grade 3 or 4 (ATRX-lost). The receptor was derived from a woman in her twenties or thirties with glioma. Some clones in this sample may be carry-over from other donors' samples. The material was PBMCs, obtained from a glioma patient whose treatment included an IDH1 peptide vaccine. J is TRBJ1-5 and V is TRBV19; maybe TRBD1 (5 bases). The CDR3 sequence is CASSNGPGGRYQPQHF. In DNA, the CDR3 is TGTGCCAGTAGTAACGGGCCTGGGGGAAGGTATCAGCCCCAGCATTTT.